This T cell receptor beta chain was recorded in a study of cytomegalovirus exposure and HLA in healthy donors. These donors counted as nominally healthy when sampled, but unrecorded immune exposures were likely. The PCR contained 60 Vbeta and 13 Jbeta primers. The repertoire was sequenced with immunoSEQ multiplex PCR; TCRdb's copy has only in-frame clones and lacks some. The sample carries 150,000 to 200,000 clones, over 70% recorded once. Findings and caveats of the study: Previous analysis showed most TCR beta V segments were productive about 90% or about 30% of the time. Across donors, sequencing depth was assumed by presence/absence analyses to be roughly uniform. In a later analysis, HLA-C alleles had the fewest associated TCRs, DRB1 alleles the most.

Turning to this clone: Its antigen is unidentified.

The germline V gene encodes CDR1 SNHLY and CDR2 FYNNEI. V lost 7 bases and J 5 bases, leaving 17 bases between the germline ends. The CDR3 is made up of 14 amino acids. Sequencing used PBMCs. The V and J genes are TRBV2 and TRBJ1-1, with D tentatively TRBD1 (5 bases). This receptor was identified in a woman between 35 and 50 years old in good health and CMV-seropositive. The CDR3 spells CASKRIIGGTEAFF. The CDR3 nucleotides are TGTGCCAGCAAGAGGATAATCGGGGGGACTGAAGCTTTCTTT.